The 8 T cell receptor beta chains below all came from one sample that was sequenced in a study of blood T cell repertoires in COVID-19. Produced via immunoSEQ multiplex PCR; TCRdb's table is partial and in-frame only. The table includes about 140,000 clones, approximately 88% detected once. Input material: peripheral blood. The receptors here all came from a woman aged 45 to 65 with acute or convalescent COVID-19.

The V call is TRBV5-4, the J call TRBJ2-3, with D possibly TRBD2 on 6 matching bases. CDR3 length: 15 amino acids. V was pared by 3 bases and J by 5 bases, with 16 bases between. Germline V lookup: CDR1 SGHNT, CDR2 YYREEE (reference sequence). Written as DNA, the CDR3 is TGTGCCAGCAGCTCGTCGGGAGATCTGGTAGATACGCAGTATTTT. Its translation: CASSSSGDLVDTQYF.

V usage is TRBV19 and J usage is TRBJ1-3, with TRBD1 as a possible D gene (6 bases). The CDR3 has 14 amino acids. Germline-derived CDR1 and CDR2 are LNHDA and SQIVND (reference sequence). V dropped 5 bases and J dropped 3 bases, with 11 bases sitting between them. The CDR3 DNA reads as TGTGCCAGTAGTGCCCAGGGGTATGGAAACACCATATATTTT. Protein: CASSAQGYGNTIYF.

This chain joins TRBV6-6 and TRBJ2-4; TRBD1 matches at 7 bases. Germline V CDR1 and CDR2: MNHNY, SVGAGI (reference sequence). This CDR3 region has 16 residues. J was trimmed by 5 bases and V by 2 bases; bases with no gene match: 9. CDR3 DNA sequence: TGTGCCAGCAGTTACACGCTAGGGGGCAGTGAAAACATTCAGTACTTC. Encoded protein: CASSYTLGGSENIQYF.

The count of this clone is one. The rearrangement joins TRBV19 to TRBJ1-3, with 10 bases matching TRBD1. Germline V CDR1 and CDR2: LNHDA, SQIVND (reference sequence). The V segment lost 6 bases and the J segment 8 bases; nucleotides outside the gene matches: 10. CDR3 length: 15 residues. The CDR3 nucleotides are TGTGCCAGTAGGAGGATTGGACAGGGGGAATACACCATATATTTT. It codes for CASRRIGQGEYTIYF.

The gene calls are TRBV11-1 and TRBJ2-5, with 8 bases lining up with TRBD1. Germline V lookup: CDR1 SGHAT, CDR2 FQDESV (reference sequence). This CDR3 contains 14 residues. Trimming removed 3 bases from V and 7 bases from J; junction bases left unmatched: 7. The CDR3 DNA sequence: TGTGCCAGCAGCTTTGACAGGGGTGGAGGGACCCAGTACTTC. Its protein product is CASSFDRGGGTQYF.

The chain couples TRBV6-5 to TRBJ1-2, with TRBD1 identical over 9 bases. Trimming cost V 2 bases and J 6 bases; bases outside gene matches: 7. Germline values: CDR1 MNHEY, CDR2 SVGAGI. The CDR3 has 15 residues. This CDR3 reads CASSYTTGGLNGYTF. CDR3 in DNA: TGTGCCAGCAGTTACACCACAGGGGGCCTCAATGGCTACACCTTC.

This rearrangement joins TRBV11-2 to TRBJ1-6; tentative D call: TRBD1 (6 bases). Trimming cost V 5 bases and J 7 bases, with 12 bases left between them. The CDR3 has 14 residues. Germline CDR1 and CDR2: SGHAT and FQNNGV. CDR3 DNA sequence: TGTGCCAGCAGCAATAACGGACAGAATTCACCCCTCCACTTT. It translates to CASSNNGQNSPLHF.

The rearrangement uses TRBV2 and TRBJ1-5; D gene unclear. Between the trimmed V and J ends, which lost 7 bases and 9 bases, there was a span of 16 bases. This CDR3 is built from 13 residues. Looked up from germline, CDR1 is SNHLY and CDR2 is FYNNEI. The CDR3 region is CASTAEGTGPQHF. The CDR3 region has the DNA TGTGCCAGCACTGCGGAGGGTACCGGGCCCCAGCATTTT.